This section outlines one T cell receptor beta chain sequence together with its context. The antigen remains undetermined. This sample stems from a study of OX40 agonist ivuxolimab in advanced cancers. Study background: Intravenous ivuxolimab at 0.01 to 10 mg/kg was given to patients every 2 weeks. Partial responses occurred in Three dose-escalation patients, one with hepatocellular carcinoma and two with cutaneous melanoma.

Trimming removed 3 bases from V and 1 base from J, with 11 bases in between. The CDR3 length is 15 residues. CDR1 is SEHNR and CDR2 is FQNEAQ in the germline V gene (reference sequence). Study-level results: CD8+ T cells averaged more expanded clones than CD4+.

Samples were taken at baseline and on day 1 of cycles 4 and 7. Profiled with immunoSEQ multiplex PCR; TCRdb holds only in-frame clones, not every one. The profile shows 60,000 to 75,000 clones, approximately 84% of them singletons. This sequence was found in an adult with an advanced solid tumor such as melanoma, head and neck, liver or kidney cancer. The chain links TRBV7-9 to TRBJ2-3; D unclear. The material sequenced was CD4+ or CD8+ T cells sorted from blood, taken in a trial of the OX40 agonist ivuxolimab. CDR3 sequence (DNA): TGTGCCAGCAGCTTGAAGGGCGACGGCACAGATACGCAGTATTTT. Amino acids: CASSLKGDGTDTQYF.